The 6 T cell receptor beta chains below come from one sample, sequenced in a study of cytomegalovirus exposure and HLA in healthy donors (dated by TCRdb to the late 2010s). Library method: the immunoSEQ multiplex PCR assay. For the multiplex PCR, a mixture combining 60 forward primers for TCR Vbeta segments and 13 reverse primers for TCR Jbeta segments was used. Not all clones reach the TCRdb copy of this immuneACCESS table, which keeps in-frame sequences only. Checked studies attribute under half of the gap to unresolved V genes and leave the rest unexplained. The sample table contains 150,000 to 200,000 clones; only one count was recorded for roughly 74% of them. Clones ranked in the top ten supply around 6% of the sample. Sequencing was performed on PBMCs. These receptors originate from a woman in her 30s in good health and CMV-seropositive.

The chain joins TRBV2 to TRBJ2-5, with D maybe TRBD2 (6 bases). The V and J ends lost 8 bases and 5 bases respectively, with 21 bases between them. This CDR3 region has 15 residues. The V gene's germline CDR1 is SNHLY and CDR2 FYNNEI. The CDR3 region has the DNA TGTGCCAGCCGAACCGACGTTGCGGAGGGGGAGACCCAGTACTTC. This translates into CASRTDVAEGETQYF.

The chain combines TRBV7-9 with TRBJ1-1, with D uncertain. The germline gives CDR1 SEHNR, CDR2 FQNEAQ (reference sequence). V lost 5 bases and J 7 bases, leaving 17 bases between the germline ends. The CDR3 consists of 14 residues. CDR3 nucleotides: TGTGCCAGCAGCCCGACGACAACGGCAGTTGAAGCTTTCTTT. This gives the protein CASSPTTTAVEAFF.

The chain carries TRBV10-2 and TRBJ1-1, with D unclear. In germline, CDR1 is WSHSY, CDR2 SAAADI. V shed 5 bases and J shed 7 bases, with 11 bases lying between them. This CDR3 comprises 12 residues. The CDR3: CASSHLRGEAFF. CDR3 nucleotides: TGCGCCAGCAGTCATCTTCGGGGTGAAGCTTTCTTT.

This chain joins TRBV7-9 and TRBJ2-5, with TRBD1 matching 7 bases. The DNA matches TRBJ2-7 better at its end, which makes the J call doubtful. CDR1 SEHNR and CDR2 FQNEAQ come from the germline V gene (reference sequence). CDR3 size: 15 residues. CDR3 region: CASSPRGQNPYEQYF. In DNA, the CDR3 is TGTGCCAGCAGCCCCCGGGGACAGAACCCCTACGAGCAGTACTTC.

The CDR3: CASSDTSLETQYF. For the CDR3, the DNA is TGTGCCAGCAGCGACACTAGTCTCGAGACCCAGTACTTC. The rearrangement links TRBV4-2 to TRBJ2-5, with a possible D match to TRBD2 (5 bases). The germline V and J ends were trimmed by 5 bases and 5 bases, with 12 bases remaining between them. The CDR3 is 13 residues long. Germline lookup yields CDR1 LGHNA and CDR2 YNFKEQ.

The rearrangement uses TRBV2 and TRBJ2-5, with TRBD2 matching over 9 bases. The CDR3 covers 14 residues. V lost 6 bases and J lost 4; bases outside the gene matches: 6. Germline loops: CDR1 SNHLY, CDR2 FYNNEI. CDR3 nucleotide sequence: TGTGCCAGCAGGCTAGCGGGAACGGCAGAGACCCAGTACTTC. Translated: CASRLAGTAETQYF.